This entry lists 4 T cell receptor beta chains sequenced from one sample in a study of blood T cell repertoires in COVID-19. The assay was immunoSEQ multiplex PCR, and TCRdb's table has in-frame clones only and misses some. Of about 270,000 clones in the sample, over 75% were seen once. The sequenced sample consisted of peripheral blood. The receptor source for this set is a human donor in a cohort sampled during active COVID-19.

The V gene is TRBV5-8, the J gene TRBJ1-1; the match to TRBD1 covers 7 bases. This CDR3 comprises 14 residues. The germline CDR1 and CDR2 sequences are SGHTS and YDEGEE. V was clipped by 3 bases and J by 4 bases; unmatched bases: 6. The CDR3 region has the DNA TGTGCCAGCAGCTCCTCCGGGACAGCCACTGAAGCTTTCTTT. It codes for CASSSSGTATEAFF.

This chain uses TRBV28 with TRBJ1-1, with TRBD1 as a possible D gene (6 bases). V was cut by 8 bases and J by 2 bases, with 12 bases left in between. This CDR3 is built from 13 residues. Germline CDR1 MDHEN, CDR2 SYDVKM. The CDR3 DNA is TGTGCCAGCGGGGGGGGCGGAAACACTGAAGCTTTCTTT. It is translated as CASGGGGNTEAFF.

This clone has only a few counts. The genes are TRBV6-6 and TRBJ1-5, with no clear D. The V end lost 2 bases, the J end lost 2 bases, and 7 bases lay between the germline ends. Germline CDR1 and CDR2: MNHNY and SVGAGI (reference sequence). The CDR3 is made up of 14 amino acids. This CDR3 reads CASSYREGNQPQHF. The CDR3 nucleotides are TGTGCCAGCAGTTACCGGGAGGGCAATCAGCCCCAGCATTTT.

The V gene is TRBV11-2, the J gene TRBJ2-1, with 8 bases that match TRBD1. With 5 bases clipped from V and 1 base from J, the junction kept 7 bases outside the gene matches. From germline, CDR1 is SGHAT and CDR2 FQNNGV. The CDR3 is 16 residues long. DNA of the CDR3: TGTGCCAGCAGCATTCGACAGGGGTGGTCCTACAATGAGCAGTTCTTC. Its translation is CASSIRQGWSYNEQFF.